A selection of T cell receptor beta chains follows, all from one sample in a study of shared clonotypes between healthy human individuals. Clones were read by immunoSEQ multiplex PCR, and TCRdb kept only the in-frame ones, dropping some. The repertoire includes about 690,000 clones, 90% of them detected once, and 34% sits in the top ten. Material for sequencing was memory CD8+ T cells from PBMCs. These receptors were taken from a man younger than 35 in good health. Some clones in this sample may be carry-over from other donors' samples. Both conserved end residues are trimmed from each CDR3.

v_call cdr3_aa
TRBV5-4 ASSLARDRQAF
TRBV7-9 ASSLGASGGRDKNIQY
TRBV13 ASSIGTQYLYEQY
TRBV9 ASSVAGLAGPNEQY
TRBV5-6 ASSLAVETGTLGAF
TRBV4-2 ASSQDPAGVPEQY
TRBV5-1 ASSPGGGGREGLYGYT
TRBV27 ASSLSGGLTTEAF
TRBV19 ASSTDLTSWDTQY
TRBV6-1 ASSDGLWAYEQY
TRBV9 ASSVRGNANTEAF
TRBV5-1 ASSRERVDGNYEQY
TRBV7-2 ASSPRTGDQPQH
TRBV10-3 AISWGLAGANEQF
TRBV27 ASSLTDGVEKY
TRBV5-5 ASSLIPGRGVGTDTQY
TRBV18 ASSPGPDTDEQF
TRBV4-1 ASSQGLGIQY
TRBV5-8 ASSFRGHEIHEQY
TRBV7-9 ASSFGTSGSQETQY
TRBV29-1 SAISGYNEQF
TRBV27 ASSFARAPSRYEQY
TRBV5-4 ASSLLGYEQY
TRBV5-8 ASSLEAGIGYEQY
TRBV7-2 ASSLAPEEQY
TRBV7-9 ASSLAGLAGYNEQF
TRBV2 ASSGTSGRGRGELF
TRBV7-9 ASSSASTGANVLT
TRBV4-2 ASSQEGLADRWEQY
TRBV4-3 ASSQALAGVAKNIQY
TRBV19 ASSILKRPDEKLF
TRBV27 ASSHRQLAGVNEQY
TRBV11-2 ASSFRVEGTPIY
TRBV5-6 ASSLWRNGADTQY
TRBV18 ASSASGTGYYEQF
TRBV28 ASTQTEGRGEQY
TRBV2 ASGPGSYEQY
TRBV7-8 ASSLKDRLYNEQF
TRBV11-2 ASSLRTSATYEQY
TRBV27 ASRIRGPVYEQY
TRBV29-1 SVVKPWTGGYGYT
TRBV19 ASLSTGEGTDTQY
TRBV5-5 ASSLWDRPYEQY
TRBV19 ASKGRERSTDTQY
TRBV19 ASSMFSYAAEQY
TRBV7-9 ASSSTLGLAGNNEQF
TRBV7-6 ASSLAPGLRAGGTYNEQF
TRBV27 ASSSTSSYEQY
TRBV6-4 ASSLLAGDTQY
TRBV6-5 ASSRGLEGQPQH
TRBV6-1 ASSEWGYQETQY
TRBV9 ASSVDPGYNEQF
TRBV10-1 ASRGAGAEDTGELF
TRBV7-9 ASSLSNQPQH